This T cell receptor beta chain is from a study of T cells in Graves' hyperthyroidism and ophthalmopathy (dated by TCRdb to about 2019). For the wider study: Peripheral blood was collected at initial diagnosis, before any treatment. To identify distinguishing TCR V-J signatures, a discovery cohort of 95 to 100 patients was used, comprising 43 with Graves' ophthalmopathy and around 57 with stable Graves' hyperthyroidism. An independent validation cohort of around 19 hyperthyroidism patients and 17 patients who later progressed to ophthalmopathy tested prospective prediction of ophthalmopathy. The approximately 90 discovery patients were randomly split 7:3 into training and test sets. Thyroid tissue and blood T-cell repertoires from about six Graves' hyperthyroidism patients were also compared in the study. Following sampling, methimazole starting at 30 mg daily was given to hyperthyroidism patients, and high-dose intravenous methylprednisolone was given to ophthalmopathy patients. The paper describes TCR Vbeta CDR3 sequencing of 120 to 150 peripheral blood samples, made up of roughly 40 ophthalmopathy patients, over 70 hyperthyroidism patients and 17 progressor patients. What the study reported, not specific to this receptor: In validation, progression to ophthalmopathy was predicted by the model with 55% to 71% sensitivity and 72.22% specificity, a median of approximately 7.1 months before onset. Ophthalmopathy was separated from stable hyperthyroidism by a 13 V-J signature model, with about 86% sensitivity and 81% to 83% specificity obtained in cross-validation and 80%/75% obtained in testing. Most expanded thyroid clonotypes (frequency above 0.001) were also found in blood, which suggests that blood repertoires may mirror thyroid immune responses. Sample size was not statistically predetermined, and blinding of investigators to group allocation was not performed.

This clonotype was counted many times. Its antigen has not been determined. Base qualities are missing; no much larger clone stands one base away. Trimming removed 3 bases from V and 12 bases from J, leaving 15 bases between the germline ends. Per the germline V gene, SNHLY is the CDR1 and FYNNEI is the CDR2. From the cysteine up to the phenylalanine, the CDR3 has a length of 13 residues. Only the CDR3 DNA stays, 39 bases, in frame from base 1. Ophthalmopathy patients had moderately to severely active disease, Clinical Activity Score of at least 3, NOSPECS grade of at least 4, and duration under 3 months. Patients with uncontrolled infections, other autoimmune diseases, pregnancy or lactation were excluded. Clinical symptoms, serum thyroxine and TRAb, thyroid ultrasound, and orbital computed tomography formed the basis for the diagnoses. Ficoll-Paque density gradient centrifugation was used to isolate PBMCs from about 9.4 ml of fresh peripheral blood. Total RNA was extracted using Trizol reagent, and RNA quality was assessed on an Agilent 2100 Bioanalyzer.

The TCR beta CDR3 regions were amplified from RNA transcripts. The first round of RT-PCR for the TCR CDR3 was performed with the HTBI primer set and the Qiagen OneStep RT-PCR kit. Libraries were constructed in a second round of multiplex PCR, after which size selection and purification were performed. Paired-end sequencing of the libraries was performed with 100 bp reads on an Illumina HiSeq2000. From the authors' description of their analysis: SOAPnuke was used to process the raw data, throwing out any read that contained adapters or uncalled bases, had a mean Phred below 15, or lacked an exact constant-primer or identifier match. High-quality paired reads were merged using COPE v1.2.5, and each unique nucleotide sequence was defined as a clonotype. Clonotypes were aligned to IMGT TRBV, TRBD and TRBJ reference segments using MiTCR v1.1. Analysis was restricted to V-J combinations with a frequency above 0.0001, which covered 98% to 99.2% of repertoires. A TCS score was defined as the ratio of F50 (clonal expansion) to E x V (chaos), with BLOSUM62-based TCRdist applied between CDR3 peptides within each V-J. Welch's t-statistics and random forest reduced approximately 520 V-J features to about 12, which were used in a naive Bayes classifier (R e1071). TCRdb handled the public reads itself, with Q25 trimming in fastp and clone calling in MiXCR, and kept productive beta chains. All rows with the same CDR3 protein become a single entry with the most common DNA and genes. These V and J calls rely on TCRdb rather than the paper's analysis. The sample yields approximately 600,000 distinct CDR3 sequences; 14% were counted once. The top ten constitute 6.5% to 9% of the sample.

The rearrangement joined TRBV2 to TRBJ2-1; confidence is insufficient to name the D gene. This receptor was obtained from a young woman with Graves' ophthalmopathy. Source material: blood. The DNA is as follows: TGTGCCAGCAGTGAGGCTCCTTTGGGTACGCAGTTCTTC. It translates as CASSEAPLGTQFF. The reference TRBV2 and TRBJ2-1 proteins fill in what lies around the CDR3, so the full variable domain reads EPEVTQTPSHQVTQMGQEVILRCVPISNHLYFYWYRQILGQKVEFLVSFYNNEISEKSEIFDDQFSVERPDGSNFTLKIRSTKLEDSAMYFCASSEAPLGTQFFGPGTRLTVL.